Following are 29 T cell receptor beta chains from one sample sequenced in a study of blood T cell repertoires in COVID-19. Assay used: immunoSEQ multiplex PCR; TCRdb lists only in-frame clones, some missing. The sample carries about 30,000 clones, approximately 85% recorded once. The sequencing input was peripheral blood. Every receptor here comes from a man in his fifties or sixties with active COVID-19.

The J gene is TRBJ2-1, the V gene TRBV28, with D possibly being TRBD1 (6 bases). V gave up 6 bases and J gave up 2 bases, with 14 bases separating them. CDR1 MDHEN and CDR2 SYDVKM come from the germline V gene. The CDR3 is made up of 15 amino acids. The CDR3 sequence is CASRQGAFTYNEQFF. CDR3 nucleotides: TGTGCCAGCAGACAGGGAGCGTTCACCTACAATGAGCAGTTCTTC.

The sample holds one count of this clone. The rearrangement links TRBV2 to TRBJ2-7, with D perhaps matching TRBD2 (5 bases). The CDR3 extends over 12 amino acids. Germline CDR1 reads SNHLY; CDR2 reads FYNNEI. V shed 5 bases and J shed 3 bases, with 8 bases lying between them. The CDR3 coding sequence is TGTGCCAGCAGTATCCGGGACTACGAGCAGTACGTC. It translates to CASSIRDYEQYV.

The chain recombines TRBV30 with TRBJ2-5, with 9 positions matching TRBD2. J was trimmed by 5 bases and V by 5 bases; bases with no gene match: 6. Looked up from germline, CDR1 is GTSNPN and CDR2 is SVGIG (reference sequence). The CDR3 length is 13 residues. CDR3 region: CAWELAGGETQYF. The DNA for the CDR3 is TGTGCCTGGGAACTAGCGGGTGGGGAGACCCAGTACTTC.

The CDR3 DNA is TGTGCCAGCAGTTTATTTTCAGGTAATCAGCCCCAGCATTTT. This gives the protein CASSLFSGNQPQHF. This sequence joins TRBV27 and TRBJ1-5, with no clear D. V was trimmed by 1 base and J by 4 bases, leaving 8 bases between them. The CDR3 runs 14 residues. Per germline, CDR1 MNHEY and CDR2 SMNVEV (reference sequence).

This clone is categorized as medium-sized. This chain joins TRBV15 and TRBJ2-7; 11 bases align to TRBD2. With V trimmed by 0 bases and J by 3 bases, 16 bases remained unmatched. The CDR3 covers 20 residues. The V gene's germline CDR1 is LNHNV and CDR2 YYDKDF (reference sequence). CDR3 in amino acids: CATSRDLTSGSVGIIYEQYF. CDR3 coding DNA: TGTGCCACCAGCAGAGATCTAACTAGCGGGAGCGTTGGTATTATCTACGAGCAGTACTTC.

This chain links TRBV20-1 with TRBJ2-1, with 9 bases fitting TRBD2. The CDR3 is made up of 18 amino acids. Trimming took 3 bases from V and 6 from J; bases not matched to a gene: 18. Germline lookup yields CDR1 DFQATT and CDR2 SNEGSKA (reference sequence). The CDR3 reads CSASSAWGASGTGNEQFF. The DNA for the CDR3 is TGCAGTGCTAGTTCTGCTTGGGGGGCTAGCGGGACGGGCAATGAGCAGTTCTTC.

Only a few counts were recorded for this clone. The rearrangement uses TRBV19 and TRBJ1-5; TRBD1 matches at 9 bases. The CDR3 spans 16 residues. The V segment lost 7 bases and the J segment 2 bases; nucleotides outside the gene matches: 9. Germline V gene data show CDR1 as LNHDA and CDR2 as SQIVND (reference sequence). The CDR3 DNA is TGTGCCAGTAAAGGGGGACAGGGTAAGGGCAATCAGCCCCAGCATTTT. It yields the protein CASKGGQGKGNQPQHF.

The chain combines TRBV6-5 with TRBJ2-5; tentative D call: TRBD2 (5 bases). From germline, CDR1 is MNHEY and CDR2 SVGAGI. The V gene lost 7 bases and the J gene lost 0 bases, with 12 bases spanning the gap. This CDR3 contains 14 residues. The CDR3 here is CASKEPGDQETQYF. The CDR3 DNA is TGTGCCAGCAAGGAGCCCGGGGACCAAGAGACCCAGTACTTC.

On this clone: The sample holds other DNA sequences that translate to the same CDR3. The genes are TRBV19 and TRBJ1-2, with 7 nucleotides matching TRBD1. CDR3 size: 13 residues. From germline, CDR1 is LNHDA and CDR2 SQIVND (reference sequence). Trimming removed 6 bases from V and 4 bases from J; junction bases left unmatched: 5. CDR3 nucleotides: TGTGCCAGTAGCAAAGACAGGGCCTATGGCTACACCTTC. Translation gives CASSKDRAYGYTF. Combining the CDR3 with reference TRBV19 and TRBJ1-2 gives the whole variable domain DGGITQSPKYLFRKEGQNVTLSCEQNLNHDAMYWYRQDPGQGLRLIYYSQIVNDFQKGDIAEGYSVSREKKESFPLTVTSAQKNPTAFYLCASSKDRAYGYTFGSGTRLTVV.

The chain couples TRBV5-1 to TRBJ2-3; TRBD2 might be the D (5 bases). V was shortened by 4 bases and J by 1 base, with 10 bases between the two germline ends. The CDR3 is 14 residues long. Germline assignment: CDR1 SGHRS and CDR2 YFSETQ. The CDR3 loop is CASSKDWGTDTQYF. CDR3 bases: TGCGCCAGCAGCAAGGACTGGGGCACAGATACGCAGTATTTT.

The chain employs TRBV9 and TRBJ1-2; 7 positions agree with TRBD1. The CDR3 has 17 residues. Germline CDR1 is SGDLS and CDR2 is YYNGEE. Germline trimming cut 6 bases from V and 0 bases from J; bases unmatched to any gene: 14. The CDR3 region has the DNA TGTGCCAGCACCGCGCCGGACAGGCGAACCGCTAACTATGGCTACACCTTC. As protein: CASTAPDRRTANYGYTF.

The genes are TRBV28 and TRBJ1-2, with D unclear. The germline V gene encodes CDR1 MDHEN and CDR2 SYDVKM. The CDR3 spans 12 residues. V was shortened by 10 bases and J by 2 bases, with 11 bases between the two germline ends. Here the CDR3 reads CATREQNYGYTF. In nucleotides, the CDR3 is TGTGCCACCCGGGAACAGAACTATGGCTACACCTTC.

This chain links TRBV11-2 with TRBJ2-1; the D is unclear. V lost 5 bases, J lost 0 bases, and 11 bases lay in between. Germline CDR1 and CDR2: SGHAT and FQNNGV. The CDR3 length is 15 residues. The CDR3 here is CASSARLTSYNEQFF. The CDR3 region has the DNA TGTGCCAGCAGCGCTAGACTTACCTCCTACAATGAGCAGTTCTTC.

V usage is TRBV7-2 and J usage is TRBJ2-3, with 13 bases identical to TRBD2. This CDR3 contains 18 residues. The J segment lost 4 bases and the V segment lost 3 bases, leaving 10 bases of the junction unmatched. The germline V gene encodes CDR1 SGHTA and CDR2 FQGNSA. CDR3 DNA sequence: TGTGCCAGCAGCTTGGGGTACGGGACTAGCGGGGTATCAGATACGCAGTATTTT. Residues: CASSLGYGTSGVSDTQYF.

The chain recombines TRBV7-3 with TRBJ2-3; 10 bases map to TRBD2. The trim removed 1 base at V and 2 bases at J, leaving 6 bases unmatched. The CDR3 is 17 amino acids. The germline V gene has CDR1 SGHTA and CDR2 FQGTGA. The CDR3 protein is CASSLRVSGRFTDTQYF. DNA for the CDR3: TGTGCCAGCAGCTTAAGGGTTAGCGGGAGGTTCACAGATACGCAGTATTTT.

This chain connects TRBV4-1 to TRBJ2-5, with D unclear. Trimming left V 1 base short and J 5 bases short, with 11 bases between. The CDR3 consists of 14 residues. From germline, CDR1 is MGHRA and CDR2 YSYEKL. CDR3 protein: CASSQGPGWETQYF. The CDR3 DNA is TGCGCCAGCAGCCAAGGGCCGGGTTGGGAGACCCAGTACTTC.

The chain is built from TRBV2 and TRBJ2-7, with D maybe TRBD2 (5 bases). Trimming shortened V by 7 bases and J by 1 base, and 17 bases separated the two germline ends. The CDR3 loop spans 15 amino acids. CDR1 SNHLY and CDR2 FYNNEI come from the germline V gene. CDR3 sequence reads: CASITPGLLSYEQYF. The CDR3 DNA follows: TGTGCCAGCATCACCCCCGGACTTCTGTCCTACGAGCAGTACTTC.

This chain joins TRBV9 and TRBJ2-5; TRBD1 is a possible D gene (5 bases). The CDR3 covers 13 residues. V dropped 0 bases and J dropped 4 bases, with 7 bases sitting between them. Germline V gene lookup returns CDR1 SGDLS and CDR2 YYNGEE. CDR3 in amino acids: CASSVDQGETQYF. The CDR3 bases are TGTGCCAGCAGCGTAGATCAGGGAGAGACCCAGTACTTC. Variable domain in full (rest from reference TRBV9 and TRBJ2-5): DSGVTQTPKHLITATGQRVTLRCSPRSGDLSVYWYQQSLDQGLQFLIQYYNGEERAKGNILERFSAQQFPDLHSELNLSSLELGDSALYFCASSVDQGETQYFGPGTRLLVL.

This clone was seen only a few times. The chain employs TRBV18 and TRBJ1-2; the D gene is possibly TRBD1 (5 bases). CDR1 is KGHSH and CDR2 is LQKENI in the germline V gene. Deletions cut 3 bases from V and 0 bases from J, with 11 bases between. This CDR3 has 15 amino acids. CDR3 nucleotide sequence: TGTGCCAGCTCACCTGGACAATCGACTAACTATGGCTACACCTTC. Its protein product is CASSPGQSTNYGYTF.

DNA of the CDR3: TGTGCCAGCAGTGAAAGCTCAAGGTCGGGATACCAGCCCCAGCATTTT. It specifies CASSESSRSGYQPQHF. The gene calls are TRBV6-1 and TRBJ1-5; D gene uncertain. Trimming cost V 2 bases and J 7 bases, with 18 bases left between them. CDR1 is MNHNS and CDR2 is SASEGT in the germline V gene. The CDR3 totals 16 residues.

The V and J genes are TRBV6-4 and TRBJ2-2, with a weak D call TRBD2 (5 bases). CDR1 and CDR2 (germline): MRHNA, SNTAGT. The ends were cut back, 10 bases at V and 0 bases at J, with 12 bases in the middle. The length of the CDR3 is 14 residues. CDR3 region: CATQRYANTGELFF. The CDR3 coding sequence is TGTGCCACCCAGCGGTACGCGAACACCGGGGAGCTGTTTTTT.

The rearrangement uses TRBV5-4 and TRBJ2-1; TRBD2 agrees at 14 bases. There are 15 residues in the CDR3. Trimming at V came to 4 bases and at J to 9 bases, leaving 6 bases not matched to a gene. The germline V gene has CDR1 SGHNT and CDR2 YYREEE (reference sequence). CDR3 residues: CASSPGTSGSSEQFF. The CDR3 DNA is TGTGCCAGCAGCCCAGGGACTAGCGGGAGTTCTGAGCAGTTCTTC. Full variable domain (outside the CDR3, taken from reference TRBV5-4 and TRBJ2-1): ETGVTQSPTHLIKTRGQQVTLRCSSQSGHNTVSWYQQALGQGPQFIFQYYREEENGRGNFPPRFSGLQFPNYSSELNVNALELDDSALYLCASSPGTSGSSEQFFGPGTRLTVL.

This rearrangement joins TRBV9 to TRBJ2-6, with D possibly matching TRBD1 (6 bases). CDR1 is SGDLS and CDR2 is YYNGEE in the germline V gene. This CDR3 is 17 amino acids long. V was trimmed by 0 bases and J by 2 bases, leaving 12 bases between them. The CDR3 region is CASSVDLPGAGANVLTF. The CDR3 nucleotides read TGTGCCAGCAGCGTAGATCTCCCAGGGGCTGGGGCCAACGTCCTGACTTTC.

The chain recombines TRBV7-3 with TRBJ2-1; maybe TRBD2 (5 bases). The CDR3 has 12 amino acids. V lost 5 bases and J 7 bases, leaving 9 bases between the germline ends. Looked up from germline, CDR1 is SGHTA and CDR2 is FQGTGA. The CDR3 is CASSHGKNEQFF. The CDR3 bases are TGTGCCAGCAGCCACGGGAAGAATGAGCAGTTCTTC.

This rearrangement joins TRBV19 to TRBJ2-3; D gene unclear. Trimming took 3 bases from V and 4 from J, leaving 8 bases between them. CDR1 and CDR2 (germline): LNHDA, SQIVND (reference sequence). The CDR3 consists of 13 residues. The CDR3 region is CASSIFFADTQYF. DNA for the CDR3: TGTGCCAGTAGTATCTTTTTCGCAGATACGCAGTATTTT.

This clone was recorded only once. The CDR3 DNA reads TGTGCCAGCAGCTTGTGGCTACCCAGCGGGGGAAGCACAGATACGCAGTATTTT. This encodes CASSLWLPSGGSTDTQYF. This chain uses TRBV5-5 with TRBJ2-3; TRBD2 matches 8 bases. Germline trimming cut 1 base from V and 0 bases from J; bases unmatched to any gene: 10. The germline V gene encodes CDR1 SGHKS and CDR2 YYEKEE (reference sequence). This CDR3 has 18 amino acids.

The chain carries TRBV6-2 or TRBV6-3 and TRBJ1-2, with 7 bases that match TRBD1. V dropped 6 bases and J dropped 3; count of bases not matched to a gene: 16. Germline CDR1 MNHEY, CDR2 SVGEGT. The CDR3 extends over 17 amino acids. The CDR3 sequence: CASSLGTAIERYYGYTF. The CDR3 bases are TGTGCCAGCAGCCTCGGGACAGCAATCGAAAGATACTATGGCTACACCTTC.

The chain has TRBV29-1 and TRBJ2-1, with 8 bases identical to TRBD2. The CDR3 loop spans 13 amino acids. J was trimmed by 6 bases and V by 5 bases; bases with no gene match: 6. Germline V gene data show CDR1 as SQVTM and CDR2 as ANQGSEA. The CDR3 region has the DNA TGCAGCGTTCCCAGCGGGAGCGGCAATGAGCAGTTCTTC. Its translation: CSVPSGSGNEQFF.

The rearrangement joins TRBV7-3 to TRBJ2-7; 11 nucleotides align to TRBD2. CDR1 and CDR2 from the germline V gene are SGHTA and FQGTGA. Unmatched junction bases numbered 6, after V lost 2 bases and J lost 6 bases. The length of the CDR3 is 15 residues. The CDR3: CASSLALAGATEQYF. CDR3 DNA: TGTGCCAGCAGCTTAGCACTAGCGGGAGCCACCGAGCAGTACTTC.